The clone carrying this T cell receptor (beta chain) was counted a few times. The antigen is not known. Expressed TCRB transcripts were sequenced because the entire RNA isolate underwent reverse transcription. Sequencing used immunoSEQ multiplex PCR; TCRdb keeps in-frame clones, though not all of them. The sample holds approximately 470,000 clones, around 28% seen once. Germline-derived CDR1 and CDR2 are SQVTM and ANQGSEA. CDR3 length: 11 amino acids. With 6 bases removed from V and 4 bases from J, the gap between germline ends came to 9 bases. This record belongs to a study of beta chain features in type 1 diabetes. At the level of the study: Taken together, all samples contributed 107,917,701 examined sorted cells. Notes on the study in general: It was not settled here whether HLA type affects TCRB rearrangement.

This receptor was taken from a man aged 18 to 35 in good health. The chain is built from TRBV29-1 and TRBJ1-2; tentative D call: TRBD1 (5 bases). Sequenced input: naive CD4+ T cells from blood. This CDR3 reads CSVGDLYGYTF. The CDR3 DNA is TGCAGCGTCGGGGACCTCTATGGCTACACCTTC.